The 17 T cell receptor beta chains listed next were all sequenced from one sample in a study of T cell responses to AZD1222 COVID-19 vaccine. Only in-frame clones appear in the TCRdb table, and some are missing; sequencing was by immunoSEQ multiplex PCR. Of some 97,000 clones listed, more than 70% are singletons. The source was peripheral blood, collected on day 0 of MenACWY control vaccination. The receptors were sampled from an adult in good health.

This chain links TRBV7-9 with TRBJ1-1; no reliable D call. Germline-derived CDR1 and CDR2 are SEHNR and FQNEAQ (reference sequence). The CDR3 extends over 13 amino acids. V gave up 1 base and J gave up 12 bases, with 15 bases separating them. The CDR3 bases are TGTGCCAGCAGCTTAGGGCCGACTCCTCTCCCTTTCTTT. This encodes CASSLGPTPLPFF.

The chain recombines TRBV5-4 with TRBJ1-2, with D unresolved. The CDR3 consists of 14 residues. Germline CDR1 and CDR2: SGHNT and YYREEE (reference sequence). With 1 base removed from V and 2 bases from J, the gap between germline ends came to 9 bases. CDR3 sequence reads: CASSLWSENYGYTF. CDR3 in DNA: TGTGCCAGCAGCTTGTGGTCCGAGAACTATGGCTACACCTTC. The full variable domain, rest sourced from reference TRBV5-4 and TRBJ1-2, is ETGVTQSPTHLIKTRGQQVTLRCSSQSGHNTVSWYQQALGQGPQFIFQYYREEENGRGNFPPRFSGLQFPNYSSELNVNALELDDSALYLCASSLWSENYGYTFGSGTRLTVV.

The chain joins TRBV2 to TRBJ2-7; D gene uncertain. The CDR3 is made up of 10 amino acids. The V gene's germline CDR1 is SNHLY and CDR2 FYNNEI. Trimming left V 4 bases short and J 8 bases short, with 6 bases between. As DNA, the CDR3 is TGTGCCAGCAGTGTTGCCCAGCAGTACTTC. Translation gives CASSVAQQYF. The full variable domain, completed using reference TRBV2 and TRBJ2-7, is EPEVTQTPSHQVTQMGQEVILRCVPISNHLYFYWYRQILGQKVEFLVSFYNNEISEKSEIFDDQFSVERPDGSNFTLKIRSTKLEDSAMYFCASSVAQQYFGPGTRLTVT.

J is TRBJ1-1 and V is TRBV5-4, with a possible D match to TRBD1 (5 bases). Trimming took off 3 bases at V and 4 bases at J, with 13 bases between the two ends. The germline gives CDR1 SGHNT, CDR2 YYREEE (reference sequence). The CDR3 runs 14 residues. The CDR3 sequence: CASSSGESGTEAFF. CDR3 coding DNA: TGTGCCAGCAGCTCGGGGGAGAGTGGCACTGAAGCTTTCTTT.

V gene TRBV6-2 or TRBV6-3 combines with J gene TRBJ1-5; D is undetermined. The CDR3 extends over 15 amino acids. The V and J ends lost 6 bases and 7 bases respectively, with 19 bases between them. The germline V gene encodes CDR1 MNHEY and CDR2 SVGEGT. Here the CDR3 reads CASSSGSTHPQPQHF. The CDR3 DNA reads TGTGCCAGCAGCTCGGGTTCCACTCACCCCCAGCCCCAGCATTTT.

The CDR3 nucleotides are TGTGCCAGTAGTCCTGTGCTGAACACTGAAGCTTTCTTT. Translating it yields CASSPVLNTEAFF. The chain recombines TRBV19 with TRBJ1-1; D is ambiguous. Trimming removed 5 bases at V and 0 bases at J, with 7 bases between. This CDR3 comprises 13 residues. CDR1 is LNHDA and CDR2 is SQIVND in the germline V gene (reference sequence).

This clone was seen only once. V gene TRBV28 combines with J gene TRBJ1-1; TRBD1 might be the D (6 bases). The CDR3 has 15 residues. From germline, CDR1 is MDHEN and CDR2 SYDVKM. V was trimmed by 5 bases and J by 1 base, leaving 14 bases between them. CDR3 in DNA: TGTGCCAGCAGTCAACTCGGACAGCCGAACACTGAAGCTTTCTTT. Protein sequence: CASSQLGQPNTEAFF.

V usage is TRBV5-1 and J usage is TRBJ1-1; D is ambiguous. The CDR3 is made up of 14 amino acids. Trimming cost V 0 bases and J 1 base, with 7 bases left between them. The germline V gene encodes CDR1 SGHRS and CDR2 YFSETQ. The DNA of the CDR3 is TGCGCCAGCAGCTTGGGGCCGGGGAACACTGAAGCTTTCTTT. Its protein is CASSLGPGNTEAFF.

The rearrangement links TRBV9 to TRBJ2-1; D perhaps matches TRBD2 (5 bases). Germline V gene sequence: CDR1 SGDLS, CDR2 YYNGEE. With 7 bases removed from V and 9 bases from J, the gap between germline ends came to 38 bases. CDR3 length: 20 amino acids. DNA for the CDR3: TGTGCCAGCGCCTTCCCGACCAAGATGGTGAGGGAACGAGGTAAGAGTGAGCAGTTCTTC. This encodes CASAFPTKMVRERGKSEQFF.

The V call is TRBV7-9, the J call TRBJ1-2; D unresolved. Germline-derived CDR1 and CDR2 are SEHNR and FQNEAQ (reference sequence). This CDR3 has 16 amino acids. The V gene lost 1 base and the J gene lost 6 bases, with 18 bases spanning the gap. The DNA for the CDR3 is TGTGCCAGCAGCTTAGGTCGGGCAGGTAGGAGTGATGGCTACACCTTC. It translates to CASSLGRAGRSDGYTF.

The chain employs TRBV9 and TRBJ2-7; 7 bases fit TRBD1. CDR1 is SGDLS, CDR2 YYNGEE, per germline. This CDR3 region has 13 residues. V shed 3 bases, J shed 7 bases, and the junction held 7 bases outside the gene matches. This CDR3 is CASSATAGGEQYF. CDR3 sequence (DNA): TGTGCCAGCAGCGCTACTGCAGGGGGAGAGCAGTACTTC.

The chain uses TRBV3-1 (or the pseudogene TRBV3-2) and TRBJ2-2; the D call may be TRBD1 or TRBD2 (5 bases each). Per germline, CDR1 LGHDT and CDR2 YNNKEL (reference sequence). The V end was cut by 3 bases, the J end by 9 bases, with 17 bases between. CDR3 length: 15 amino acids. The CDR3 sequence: CASSHKGFHGRELFF. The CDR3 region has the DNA TGTGCCAGCAGCCACAAGGGGTTTCACGGGAGGGAGCTGTTTTTT.

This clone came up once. The CDR3 region is CSAGQAYEQYF. The DNA of the CDR3 is TGCAGCGCGGGACAAGCCTACGAGCAGTACTTC. The rearrangement uses TRBV29-1 and TRBJ2-7, with a possible D match to TRBD1 (6 bases). The length of the CDR3 is 11 residues. Between the trimmed V and J ends, which lost 7 bases and 2 bases, there was a span of 9 bases. The germline V gene has CDR1 SQVTM and CDR2 ANQGSEA.

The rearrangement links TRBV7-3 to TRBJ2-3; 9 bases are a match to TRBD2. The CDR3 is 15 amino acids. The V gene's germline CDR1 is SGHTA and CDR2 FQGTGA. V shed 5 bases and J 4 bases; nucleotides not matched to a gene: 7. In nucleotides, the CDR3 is TGTGCCAGCAGCCCGCGGGGGGGCCGGGCAGATACGCAGTATTTT. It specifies CASSPRGGRADTQYF.

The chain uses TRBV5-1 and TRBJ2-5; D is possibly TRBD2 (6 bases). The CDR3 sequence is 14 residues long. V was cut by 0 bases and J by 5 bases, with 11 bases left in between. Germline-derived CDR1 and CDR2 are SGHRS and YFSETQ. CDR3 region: CASSLGRGLETQYF. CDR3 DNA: TGCGCCAGCAGCTTGGGCCGGGGACTGGAGACCCAGTACTTC.

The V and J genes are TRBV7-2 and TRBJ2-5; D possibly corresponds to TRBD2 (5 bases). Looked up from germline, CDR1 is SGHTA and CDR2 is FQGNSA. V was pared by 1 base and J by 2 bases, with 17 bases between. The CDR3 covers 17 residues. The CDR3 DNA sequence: TGTGCCAGCAGCTTAGGCCTACTAGGGATTGCACAAGAGACCCAGTACTTC. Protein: CASSLGLLGIAQETQYF.

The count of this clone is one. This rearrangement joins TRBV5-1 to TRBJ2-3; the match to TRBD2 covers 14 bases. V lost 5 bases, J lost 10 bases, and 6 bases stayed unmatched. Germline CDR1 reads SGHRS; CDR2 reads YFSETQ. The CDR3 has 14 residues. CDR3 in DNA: TGCGCCAGCAGTTCCGGACTAGCGGGGGGTGCGCAGTATTTT. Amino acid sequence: CASSSGLAGGAQYF.